This T cell receptor (beta chain) was sequenced during a study of cytomegalovirus exposure and HLA in healthy donors. In the study overall: In a later analysis, the roughly 110 validation repertoires were reported to have used the same platform as the 600 to 800 first-cohort repertoires. Study-wide findings and caveats: In vitro, three CMV-associated chains proved specific for CMV antigens.

The CDR3 runs to 14 residues. Trimming removed 1 base from V and 5 bases from J, with 12 bases in between. Germline-derived CDR1 and CDR2 are LNHNV and YYDKDF (reference sequence). A remark on this clone: Its antigen is unidentified.

The method was immunoSEQ multiplex PCR; TCRdb's version includes in-frame clones alone and lacks a portion of them. Of 120,000 or so clones listed, 89% are singletons. The sequence came from a woman between 18 and 29 years old in good health and CMV-seronegative. Sequencing input: PBMCs. V usage is TRBV15 and J usage is TRBJ2-7; TRBD1 might be the D (5 bases). CDR3 nucleotides: TGTGCCACCAGCAGAGGCCAGGGATCGAACGAGCAGTACTTC. Amino acid sequence: CATSRGQGSNEQYF.